This note documents a single T cell receptor (beta chain) sequence. The target of this receptor is not known. No much larger clone is present one base from it, and per-base qualities are unavailable. Collaborating institutions collected whole blood in K2EDTA tubes following their own protocols. For TCRbeta analysis, collaborators shipped samples in one of three forms: frozen whole blood, isolated PBMCs, or DNA extracted from either of those sample types. This entry comes from a study of blood T cell repertoires in COVID-19 (dated by TCRdb to the early 2020s). For the wider study: The collaborator samples originated in the United States, Italy and Spain and spanned the acute and convalescent phases of COVID-19. The material from the prospective study consisted of cDNA or gDNA derived from T cells, B-cell-depleted T cells, or PBMCs. The dataset comprised deeply sampled blood TCRbeta repertoires from subjects exposed to, actively infected with, or recovered from COVID-19. Samples came from the ongoing ImmuneRACE study (first 160 participants) plus 1,254 subjects from 6 global collaborators. The repertoires were released in a freely available public database meant as a resource for research on the immune response to SARS-CoV-2. Where HLA class I and class II types were available, the types were taken from metadata supplied by the sample provider, not from assay-based typing. Nearly every sample came with metadata listing a de-identified subject ID, COVID-19 status, age in years and sex.

The germline V gene (reference sequence) supplies CDR1 SGHKS and CDR2 YYEKEE. A distance of 14 bases separates the germline ends of V and J, which lose 1 base and 7 bases respectively. The CDR3, cysteine through phenylalanine, is 15 amino acids long. Only the CDR3 portion is preserved as DNA: 45 bases, with reading frame beginning at the first base. Overall results and qualifications from the work: The quantity of clinical and demographic metadata differed by source and by participant and was supplied without curation.

TCRbeta CDR3 regions were amplified from genomic DNA by means of the immunoSEQ Assay, a bias-controlled multiplex PCR. The original methods were these. The number of nucleated cells in each sample was estimated by amplification of reference gene primers within the assay. To quantify the absolute abundance of each unique TCRbeta CDR3 rearrangement, sequence reads were collapsed and filtered. For each sample, productive Simpson clonality was calculated as the square root of Simpson's diversity index over productive rearrangements. TCRdb carries this immuneACCESS record with in-frame sequences only. Its versions omit some clonotypes, under half of them owing to an unresolved V gene in the studies checked, with the rest unexplained. V and J calls and clone size follow that table, whereas D and trimming were derived from the DNA. This sample holds roughly 98,000 clones; 82% were observed only once. Roughly a tenth of the sample belongs to the ten largest clones.

Material: peripheral blood. This TCR came from a man in his sixties or seventies with active or convalescent COVID-19. The chain is encoded by TRBV5-5 joined to TRBJ2-2; TRBD1 is a possible D gene, resting on 6 matching bases. The DNA is TGTGCCAGCAGCTTGCAAGGGGTCAGGGGCGGGGAGCTGTTTTTT. It encodes CASSLQGVRGGELFF.